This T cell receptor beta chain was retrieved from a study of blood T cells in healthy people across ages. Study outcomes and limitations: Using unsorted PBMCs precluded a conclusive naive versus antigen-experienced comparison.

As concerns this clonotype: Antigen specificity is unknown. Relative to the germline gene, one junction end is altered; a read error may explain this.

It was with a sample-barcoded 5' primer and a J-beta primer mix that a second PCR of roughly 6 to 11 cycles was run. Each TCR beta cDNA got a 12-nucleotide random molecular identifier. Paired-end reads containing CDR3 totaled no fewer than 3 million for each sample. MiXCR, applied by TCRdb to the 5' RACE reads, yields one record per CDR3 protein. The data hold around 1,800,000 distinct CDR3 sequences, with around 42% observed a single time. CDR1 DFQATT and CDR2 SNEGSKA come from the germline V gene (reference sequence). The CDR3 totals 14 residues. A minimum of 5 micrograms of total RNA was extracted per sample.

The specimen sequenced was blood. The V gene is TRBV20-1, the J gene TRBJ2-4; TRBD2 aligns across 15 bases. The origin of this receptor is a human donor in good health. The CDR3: CSARTSGGANEQYF. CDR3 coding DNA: TGCAGCGCTAGGACTAGCGGGGGGGCAAATGAGCAGTACTTC.